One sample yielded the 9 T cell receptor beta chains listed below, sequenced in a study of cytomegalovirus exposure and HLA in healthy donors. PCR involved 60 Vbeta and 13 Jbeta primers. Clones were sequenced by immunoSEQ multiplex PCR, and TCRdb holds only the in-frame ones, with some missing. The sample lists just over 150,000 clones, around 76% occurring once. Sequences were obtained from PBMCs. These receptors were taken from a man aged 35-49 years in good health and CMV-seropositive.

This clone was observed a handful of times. The CDR3 spells CASRRDGASYGYTF. The CDR3 DNA sequence: TGTGCCAGCAGGCGGGACGGAGCCTCCTATGGCTACACCTTC. This chain links TRBV27 with TRBJ1-2, with D maybe TRBD1 (5 bases). CDR1 and CDR2 (germline): MNHEY, SMNVEV (reference sequence). This CDR3 has 14 amino acids. The V and J ends lost 6 bases and 4 bases respectively, with 15 bases between them.

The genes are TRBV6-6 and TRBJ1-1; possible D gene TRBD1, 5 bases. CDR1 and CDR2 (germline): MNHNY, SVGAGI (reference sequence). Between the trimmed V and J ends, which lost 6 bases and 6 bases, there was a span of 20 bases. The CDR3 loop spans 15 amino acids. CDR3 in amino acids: CASSSARGSTSEAFF. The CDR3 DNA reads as TGTGCCAGCAGCTCCGCTCGGGGGTCCACTTCTGAAGCTTTCTTT.

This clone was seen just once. This chain's CDR3 is CASSLLGEAKNIQYF. The CDR3 bases are TGTGCCAGCAGTTTACTAGGAGAAGCCAAAAACATTCAGTACTTC. V is TRBV27 and J is TRBJ2-4; no reliable D call. Trimming shortened V by 2 bases and J by 0 bases, and 8 bases separated the two germline ends. The CDR3 totals 15 residues. Per germline, CDR1 MNHEY and CDR2 SMNVEV (reference sequence).

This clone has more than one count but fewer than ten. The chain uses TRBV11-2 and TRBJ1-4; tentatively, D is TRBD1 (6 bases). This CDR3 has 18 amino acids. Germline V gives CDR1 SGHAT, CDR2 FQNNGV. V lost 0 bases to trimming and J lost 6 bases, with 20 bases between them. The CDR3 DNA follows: TGTGCCAGCAGCTTAGATCGCGGGGGCCGACGGATAGATGAAAAACTGTTTTTT. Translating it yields CASSLDRGGRRIDEKLFF.

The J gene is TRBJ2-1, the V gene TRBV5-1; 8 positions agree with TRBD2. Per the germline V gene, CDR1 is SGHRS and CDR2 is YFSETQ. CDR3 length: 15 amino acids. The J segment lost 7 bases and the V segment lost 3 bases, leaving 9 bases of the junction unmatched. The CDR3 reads CASSSPTSALNEQFF. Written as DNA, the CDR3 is TGCGCCAGCAGCTCTCCGACTAGCGCCCTGAATGAGCAGTTCTTC.

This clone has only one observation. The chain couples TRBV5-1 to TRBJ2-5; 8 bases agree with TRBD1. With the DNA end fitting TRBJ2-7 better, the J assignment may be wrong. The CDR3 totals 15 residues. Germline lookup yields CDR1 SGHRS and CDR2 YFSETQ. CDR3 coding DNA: TGCGCCAGCAGCTTGGGACAGGGGACTTTCTACGAGCAGTACTTC. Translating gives CASSLGQGTFYEQYF.

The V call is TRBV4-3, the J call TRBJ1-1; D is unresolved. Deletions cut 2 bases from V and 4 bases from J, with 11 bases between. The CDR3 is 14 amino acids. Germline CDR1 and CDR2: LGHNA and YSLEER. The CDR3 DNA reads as TGCGCCAGCAGCCAACCCGGGAGAGGCACTGAAGCTTTCTTT. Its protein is CASSQPGRGTEAFF.

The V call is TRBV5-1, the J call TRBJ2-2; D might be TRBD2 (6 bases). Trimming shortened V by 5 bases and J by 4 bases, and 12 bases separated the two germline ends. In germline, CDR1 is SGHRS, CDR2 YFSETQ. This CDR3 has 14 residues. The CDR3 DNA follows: TGCGCCAGCAGATGGAGGGATGGCACCGGGGAGCTGTTTTTT. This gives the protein CASRWRDGTGELFF.

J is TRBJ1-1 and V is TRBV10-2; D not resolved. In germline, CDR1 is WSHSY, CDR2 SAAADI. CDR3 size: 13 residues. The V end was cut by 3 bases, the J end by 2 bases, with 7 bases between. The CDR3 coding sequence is TGCGCCAGCAGTGACGTCCTCAACACTGAAGCTTTCTTT. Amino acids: CASSDVLNTEAFF.